Below are 7 T cell receptor beta chains sequenced from a single sample in a study of OX40 agonist ivuxolimab in advanced cancers. The repertoire was sequenced with immunoSEQ multiplex PCR; TCRdb's copy has only in-frame clones and lacks some. The sample holds 70,000 to 95,000 clones, over 75% seen once. Specimen: CD4+ or CD8+ T cells sorted from blood, collected in a trial of the OX40 agonist ivuxolimab. Every receptor here comes from an adult with an advanced solid tumor such as melanoma, head and neck, liver or kidney cancer.

As DNA, the CDR3 is TGTGCCAGTACATTGGGGTCTTTGCGCACCGGGGAGCTGTTTTTT. It is translated as CASTLGSLRTGELFF. This chain connects TRBV28 to TRBJ2-2, with D uncertain. This CDR3 comprises 15 residues. Trimming took 9 bases from V and 4 from J, leaving 18 bases between them. Germline CDR1 reads MDHEN; CDR2 reads SYDVKM.

This chain connects TRBV18 to TRBJ1-2; perhaps TRBD1 as D (5 bases). The germline CDR1 and CDR2 sequences are KGHSH and LQKENI. The CDR3 sequence is 14 residues long. The germline V and J ends were trimmed by 2 bases and 2 bases, with 9 bases remaining between them. The CDR3 spells CASSPNSGNYGYTF. CDR3 DNA sequence: TGTGCCAGCTCACCAAATTCAGGGAACTATGGCTACACCTTC. The whole variable domain, remainder taken from reference TRBV18 and TRBJ1-2, is NAGVMQNPRHLVRRRGQEARLRCSPMKGHSHVYWYRQLPEEGLKFMVYLQKENIIDESGMPKERFSAEFPKEGPSILRIQQVVRGDSAAYFCASSPNSGNYGYTFGSGTRLTVV.

V and J are TRBV12-2 and TRBJ2-7; TRBD2 reflects the table's D call only, with no check against the DNA. TRBV12-2 is described as a pseudogene. The CDR3 spans 16 residues. DNA for the CDR3: TGTGCAAGTCGCTTAGCGTGGTTGGGGGAGGTCTACGAGCAGTACTTC. The encoded protein is CASRLAWLGEVYEQYF.

The rearrangement joins TRBV4-1 to TRBJ2-3; unclear D gene. The CDR3 is 13 residues long. With 1 base removed from V and 6 bases from J, the gap between germline ends came to 8 bases. Germline V gene sequence: CDR1 MGHRA, CDR2 YSYEKL. The DNA for the CDR3 is TGCGCCAGCAGCCAAGTACAACGTGATACGCAGTATTTT. Its protein is CASSQVQRDTQYF.

The CDR3: CASSLGRGIDTQYF. Written as DNA, the CDR3 is TGTGCCAGCAGCTTAGGCAGGGGAATTGATACGCAGTATTTT. This rearrangement joins TRBV7-8 to TRBJ2-3, with TRBD1 as a possible D gene (6 bases). The germline CDR1 and CDR2 sequences are SGHVS and FQNEAQ. Trimming stripped 1 base from V and 6 bases from J, with 11 bases between. This CDR3 comprises 14 residues.

The chain employs TRBV10-3 and TRBJ2-7, with 13 positions matching TRBD2. The CDR3 totals 15 residues. The junction had 6 bases not matched to a gene; V was cut back by 5 bases and J by 5 bases. Germline V gene lookup returns CDR1 ENHRY and CDR2 SYGVKD. CDR3 nucleotide sequence: TGTGCCATCAGTCCTACTAGCGGGAGGGCCAACGAGCAGTACTTC. Amino acids: CAISPTSGRANEQYF.

This clone showed up just a few times. The CDR3 coding sequence is TGTGCCAGCAGTCGACACGGCGCCGGGGCCCAGTACTTC. It yields the protein CASSRHGAGAQYF. The chain couples TRBV28 to TRBJ2-5; TRBD2 might be the D (5 bases). CDR1 and CDR2 from the germline V gene are MDHEN and SYDVKM. V was clipped by 5 bases and J by 9 bases, with 16 bases between them. The CDR3 sequence is 13 residues long.